This T cell receptor beta chain was documented in a study of cytomegalovirus exposure and HLA in healthy donors. Findings of the study overall: Analysis was carried out at a later point, and it linked a missense DCLRE1C variant to TCR beta V- and J-gene trimming. A further, later analysis showed that HLA-associated TCR beta chains (compared with equally common others) were more clonally expanded. The study labeled fewer than 200 TCR beta chains cytomegalovirus-associated. Across donors, presence/absence analyses took sequencing depth to be roughly uniform.

PCR employed 60 Vbeta and 13 Jbeta primers. Measured with immunoSEQ multiplex PCR; TCRdb has only the in-frame clones, and not every one. The top ten hold about 5.5% of the sample, which has 50,000 to 80,000 clones, 60% to 80% seen once. This clone was detected only once. As yet, its antigen is unknown. There are 15 residues in the CDR3. The V gene lost 4 bases and the J gene lost 1 base, with 11 bases spanning the gap. Per germline, CDR1 MGHRA and CDR2 YSYEKL. V and J are TRBV4-1 and TRBJ2-1; D possibly corresponds to TRBD2 (6 bases). This TCR came from a male donor in good health and CMV-seropositive. Sequencing was carried out using PBMCs. The CDR3: CASSPRLESYNEQFF. The CDR3 coding sequence is TGCGCCAGCAGCCCCCGACTAGAATCCTACAATGAGCAGTTCTTC.